This T cell receptor (beta chain) was retrieved from a study of CD8 T cells in ankylosing spondylitis listed by TCRdb under 2017. In the study overall: The study profiled T cell receptor beta repertoires in healthy donors and ankylosing spondylitis patients to find disease-linked TCR variants. The full study cohort was made up of about 25 ankylosing spondylitis patients and around 100 healthy donors. Peripheral blood samples were taken, and synovial fluid was additionally collected from ankylosing spondylitis patients. On the study overall, not on this receptor specifically: A TCR beta motif of eight highly homologous amino acid variants appeared characteristic of blood from ankylosing spondylitis patients. The disease-linked clones showed a CD8+ phenotype and occurred at relatively low frequencies in peripheral blood. Significant enrichment of the disease-linked clones was reported in matched synovial fluid samples from ankylosing spondylitis patients. Some motif variants had previously been reported in the synovial fluid and blood of reactive arthritis patients, which suggests shared mechanisms of disease initiation.

This clonotype was detected ten times or more. There is no known antigen for this receptor. One base away there is no much larger clone; base qualities are not given. The sequencer was an Illumina HiSeq 2500. Quantitative 5'-RACE with molecular barcodes was used to prepare TCR beta libraries. Per the original workflow: A new computational method based on a probabilistic model of VDJ rearrangement was used to identify disease-linked TCR variants. TCRdb reworked the public reads: Q25 trimming with fastp, MiXCR clone assembly, productive beta chains retained. Records with the same CDR3 protein are collapsed into one entry carrying the most frequent genes and DNA. The V and J calls reflect TCRdb's pipeline rather than the authors' work. The sample includes more than 150,000 distinct CDR3 sequences, with 9.5% to 15% observed a single time. About 15% of the sample rests with the top ten. For CDR1 and CDR2, the germline V gene (reference sequence) lists SGHKS and YYEKEE. Spanning cysteine to phenylalanine, the CDR3 consists of 14 amino acids. Only the CDR3 DNA stays, 42 bases, in frame from base 1. V and J are trimmed by 4 bases and 7 bases, and the gene matches miss 5 bases of the junction.

The V gene is TRBV5-5 and the J gene is TRBJ2-1, and TRBD2 matches 10 of the central bases. The source of this sequence is a male donor with ankylosing spondylitis or in good health (not recorded which). Sequenced: blood, either unsorted or a sorted T cell fraction (not recorded which). Here the CDR3 is given as CASSAPGLANEQFF. The sequenced DNA: TGTGCCAGCAGCGCCCCGGGACTAGCGAATGAGCAGTTCTTC. When the CDR3 is completed using the reference TRBV5-5 and TRBJ2-1 genes on either side, the full variable domain is DAGVTQSPTHLIKTRGQQVTLRCSPISGHKSVSWYQQVLGQGPQFIFQYYEKEERGRGNFPDRFSARQFPNYSSELNVNALLLGDSALYLCASSAPGLANEQFFGPGTRLTVL.